One and the same sample provided the 9 T cell receptor beta chains below, sequenced in a study of T-cell memory formation after mild COVID-19. TCRdb reprocessed the 5' RACE reads with MiXCR, giving one entry per CDR3 protein. The sample yields about half a million distinct CDR3 sequences, around a sixth seen once. The sample consisted of PBMCs or a T cell subset sorted from them (not recorded which). All receptors come from an adult woman who had mild COVID-19 (a few samples of this study predate the infection). Cell type and time point are not known.

The V gene is TRBV27, the J gene TRBJ2-7; D may be TRBD2 (6 bases). V gave up 4 bases and J gave up 3 bases, with 13 bases separating them. This CDR3 region has 14 residues. Per germline, CDR1 MNHEY and CDR2 SMNVEV (reference sequence). CDR3 nucleotides: TGTGCCAGCAGTTCGGCGGGGTTAGGCTACGAGCAGTACTTC. Translating it yields CASSSAGLGYEQYF.

This clonotype has a count of ten or more. This chain links TRBV20-1 with TRBJ2-3; 10 positions agree with TRBD2. CDR1 and CDR2 from the germline V gene are DFQATT and SNEGSKA (reference sequence). The CDR3 runs 12 residues. V trimming: 7 bases; J trimming: 6 bases; junction bases outside the gene matches: 4. CDR3 loop: CSVRSGRDTQYF. The CDR3 region has the DNA TGCAGTGTCCGTAGCGGGAGGGATACGCAGTATTTT.

The CDR3 loop reads CSVELSSGNTIYF. The DNA of the CDR3 is TGCAGCGTTGAACTTAGCTCTGGAAACACCATATATTTT. The chain couples TRBV29-1 to TRBJ1-3, with D hard to call. Trimming left V 2 bases short and J 0 bases short, with 5 bases between. CDR1 is SQVTM and CDR2 is ANQGSEA in the germline V gene. The CDR3 contains 13 residues.

This chain connects TRBV7-2 to TRBJ2-3; 9 bases fit TRBD2. V dropped 5 bases and J dropped 7; count of bases not matched to a gene: 10. The germline V gene encodes CDR1 SGHTA and CDR2 FQGNSA. The CDR3 loop spans 15 amino acids. The CDR3 loop reads CASSDPGLAMNTQYF. In nucleotides, the CDR3 is TGTGCCAGCAGCGATCCGGGACTAGCAATGAATACGCAGTATTTT.

This clonotype showed up just a few times. The CDR3: CASSQAEGGAYEQYF. CDR3 DNA sequence: TGTGCCAGCAGCCAAGCGGAAGGGGGCGCCTACGAGCAGTACTTC. This rearrangement joins TRBV4-2 to TRBJ2-7; 7 bases fit TRBD1. This CDR3 region has 15 residues. V shed 1 base and J 2 bases; nucleotides not matched to a gene: 5. Germline V CDR1 and CDR2: LGHNA, YNFKEQ.

The chain couples TRBV7-6 to TRBJ2-7; D ambiguous. The V end lost 5 bases, the J end lost 4 bases, and 18 bases lay between the germline ends. CDR1 and CDR2 from the germline V gene are SGHVS and FNYEAQ. The CDR3 contains 15 residues. CDR3 amino acids: CASSHGPLYGYEQYF. CDR3 DNA: TGTGCCAGCAGCCATGGACCCCTTTACGGGTACGAGCAGTACTTC.

The sample holds many counts of this clonotype. This chain connects TRBV27 to TRBJ2-7; D is unclear. There are 12 residues in the CDR3. V lost 5 bases and J lost 2, with 7 bases in between. Germline lookup yields CDR1 MNHEY and CDR2 SMNVEV (reference sequence). This CDR3 is CASSGLAYEQYF. DNA of the CDR3: TGTGCCAGCAGTGGTCTCGCCTACGAGCAGTACTTC.

Note on this clonotype: At one of its ends the junction is not consistent with the germline gene, which may arise from a read error. The chain combines TRBV29-1 with TRBJ2-1; the D call may be TRBD1 or TRBD2 (6 bases each). Germline loops: CDR1 SQVTM, CDR2 ANQGSEA. The CDR3 loop spans 9 amino acids. The CDR3 protein is CSVDGGPYF. In DNA, the CDR3 is TGCAGCGTTGACGGGGGCCCTTACTTC.

J is TRBJ1-2 and V is TRBV2; no clear D gene. Per the germline V gene, CDR1 is SNHLY and CDR2 is FYNNEI. The CDR3 length is 13 residues. The V end was cut by 2 bases, the J end by 1 base, with 5 bases between. The chain's CDR3 is CASSEMLNYGYTF. As DNA, the CDR3 is TGTGCCAGCAGTGAAATGCTTAACTATGGCTACACCTTC. The full variable domain, with the rest looked up from reference TRBV2 and TRBJ1-2, is EPEVTQTPSHQVTQMGQEVILRCVPISNHLYFYWYRQILGQKVEFLVSFYNNEISEKSEIFDDQFSVERPDGSNFTLKIRSTKLEDSAMYFCASSEMLNYGYTFGSGTRLTVV.